Listed below are T cell receptor beta chains from one sample, sequenced in a study of blood T cells in healthy people across ages. One entry per CDR3 protein, called by TCRdb with MiXCR from the 5' RACE reads. The sample comprises about 1.6 million distinct CDR3 sequences, around 36% of which are singletons, and about 11% rests with the top ten. Specimen: blood. The receptors come from a woman between 25 and 40 years old in good health. The CDR3 runs from the conserved cysteine through the conserved F or W. The order of the fields is J gene, clone size, D gene, V gene, CDR3 DNA, CDR3 protein. The D gene is left open where the match is weak. Expanded clones are given a class, and other clones once, few, many or no size at all.

TRBJ2-7 | few | - | TRBV11-2 | TGTGCCAGCAGTTCCGGGACGTACTCCTACGAGCAGTACTTC | CASSSGTYSYEQYF
TRBJ2-7 | few | - | TRBV4-1 | TGCGCCAGCAGTTTCCAGGGTGGTGGTGACTACGAGCAGTACTTC | CASSFQGGGDYEQYF
TRBJ2-1 | - | TRBD2 | TRBV3-1 | TGTGCCAGCAGCCAAGCGCGACTAGCGGAACTCTACAATGAGCAGTTCTTC | CASSQARLAELYNEQFF
TRBJ2-5 | many | - | TRBV6-6 | TGTGCCAGCACCCGGACTACCCAAGAGACCCAGTACTTC | CASTRTTQETQYF
TRBJ2-5 | many | - | TRBV28 | TGTGCCAGCAGCCCCTGGGGAGGTACAGGGCAGCAAGAGACCCAGTACTTC | CASSPWGGTGQQETQYF
TRBJ2-1 | many | - | TRBV4-1 | TGCGCCAGCAGCCAACACGGGACTGCCGACGAGCAGTTCTTC | CASSQHGTADEQFF
TRBJ2-1 | once | TRBD1 | TRBV6-5 | TGTGCCAGCAGAAAAGGGAGACAGGGGGCAAATGAGCAGTTCTTC | CASRKGRQGANEQFF
TRBJ2-3 | - | TRBD2 | TRBV20-1 | TGCAGTGCTAGGAGGGGAGCGGGGGGGACAGATACGCAGTATTTT | CSARRGAGGTDTQYF
TRBJ2-7 | few | TRBD2 | TRBV9 | TGTGCCAGCAGCGTTAGCGGGAGTCCCCTCTACGAGCAGTACTTC | CASSVSGSPLYEQYF
TRBJ1-3 | few | - | TRBV20-1 | TGCAGTGCTAGAAACACCCTCGCTGGAAACACCATATATTTT | CSARNTLAGNTIYF
TRBJ1-5 | - | - | TRBV6-6 | TGTGCCAGTGACAGGTTGGCGGAACAGCCCCAGCATTTT | CASDRLAEQPQHF
TRBJ1-3 | - | - | TRBV27 | TGTGCCAGCAGTTTATCGTTAGAAGGAAACACCATATATTTT | CASSLSLEGNTIYF
TRBJ1-2 | - | - | TRBV2 | TGTGCCAGCAGTGATTTTGGCTACACCTTC | CASSDFGYTF
TRBJ1-5 | - | - | TRBV7-9 | TGTGCCAGCAGCTTATCAGCAACGGAGGAGGAGCCCCAGCATTTT | CASSLSATEEEPQHF
TRBJ2-5 | - | - | TRBV11-2 | TGTGCCAGCAGCTTAGTTATCCGGGAGACCCAGTACTTC | CASSLVIRETQYF
TRBJ2-7 | - | TRBD1 | TRBV6-1 | TGTGCCAGCAGTGGTAGGAGGGGGACAGGTCTACCAGAGGGGTACTTC | CASSGRRGTGLPEGYF
TRBJ2-1 | - | TRBD2 | TRBV11-1 | TGTGCCAGCAGCTTGAGTCTAGCGGGATACAATGAGCAGTTCTTC | CASSLSLAGYNEQFF
TRBJ2-1 | - | - | TRBV12-3/TRBV12-4 | TGTGCCAGCAGTTTAGTGGGAAGGAATGAGCAGTTCTTC | CASSLVGRNEQFF
TRBJ1-2 | few | - | TRBV29-1 | TGCAGCGTTGAAGGTGTTCGAACCCATGGCTACACCTTC | CSVEGVRTHGYTF
TRBJ2-1 | - | - | TRBV6-2/TRBV6-3 | TGTGCCAGCAGTCCACTAGAGAGCGCCTACAATGAGCAGTTCTTC | CASSPLESAYNEQFF
TRBJ1-1 | - | - | TRBV14 | TGTGCCAGCAGCCAAGATCTGGGAGTGTTGAACACTGAAGCTTTCTTT | CASSQDLGVLNTEAFF
TRBJ2-3 | - | - | TRBV10-3 | TGTACCATCAGATCTCAGGGATCGAGCACAGATACGCAGTATTTT | CTIRSQGSSTDTQYF
TRBJ2-3 | few | - | TRBV20-1 | TGCAGTGCTAGAGGAAGGGGGGGAGATACGCAGTATTTT | CSARGRGGDTQYF
TRBJ1-5 | - | - | TRBV20-1 | TGCAGTGCTAGAGATGGCATATATAGCAATCAGCCCCAGCATTTT | CSARDGIYSNQPQHF
TRBJ2-3 | few | TRBD2 | TRBV7-2 | TGTGCCAGCAGCCTAACGGGACTAGCGCAGACGTATTTT | CASSLTGLAQTYF
TRBJ2-5 | many | - | TRBV5-1 | TGCGCCAGCAGCTTGGACAGGGTAGAGACCCAGTACTTC | CASSLDRVETQYF
TRBJ2-4 | many | - | TRBV11-2 | TGTGCCAGCAGCTCTAGATTAGCCAAAAACATTCAGTACTTC | CASSSRLAKNIQYF
TRBJ2-7 | many | TRBD1 | TRBV4-1 | TGCGCCAGCAGCCACAAAGCTGGGACAGGTATTAGCTACGAGCAGTACTTC | CASSHKAGTGISYEQYF
TRBJ1-4 | - | - | TRBV28 | TGTGCCAGCAGGTTTTTAAGGGGTGGTAGGGAAAAACTGTTTTTT | CASRFLRGGREKLFF
TRBJ1-6 | few | - | TRBV5-5 | TGTGCCAGCAGCCCACGGGCCAGCTCCTATAATTCACCCCTCCACTTT | CASSPRASSYNSPLHF
TRBJ2-1 | few | TRBD2 | TRBV11-2 | TGTGCCAGCAGCACCAGCAGCGGGAGTGGTTACAATGAGCAGTTCTTC | CASSTSSGSGYNEQFF
TRBJ1-1 | - | - | TRBV6-1 | TGTGCCAGCAGTCTGACCCTCCAAGGGCACACTGAAGCTTTCTTT | CASSLTLQGHTEAFF